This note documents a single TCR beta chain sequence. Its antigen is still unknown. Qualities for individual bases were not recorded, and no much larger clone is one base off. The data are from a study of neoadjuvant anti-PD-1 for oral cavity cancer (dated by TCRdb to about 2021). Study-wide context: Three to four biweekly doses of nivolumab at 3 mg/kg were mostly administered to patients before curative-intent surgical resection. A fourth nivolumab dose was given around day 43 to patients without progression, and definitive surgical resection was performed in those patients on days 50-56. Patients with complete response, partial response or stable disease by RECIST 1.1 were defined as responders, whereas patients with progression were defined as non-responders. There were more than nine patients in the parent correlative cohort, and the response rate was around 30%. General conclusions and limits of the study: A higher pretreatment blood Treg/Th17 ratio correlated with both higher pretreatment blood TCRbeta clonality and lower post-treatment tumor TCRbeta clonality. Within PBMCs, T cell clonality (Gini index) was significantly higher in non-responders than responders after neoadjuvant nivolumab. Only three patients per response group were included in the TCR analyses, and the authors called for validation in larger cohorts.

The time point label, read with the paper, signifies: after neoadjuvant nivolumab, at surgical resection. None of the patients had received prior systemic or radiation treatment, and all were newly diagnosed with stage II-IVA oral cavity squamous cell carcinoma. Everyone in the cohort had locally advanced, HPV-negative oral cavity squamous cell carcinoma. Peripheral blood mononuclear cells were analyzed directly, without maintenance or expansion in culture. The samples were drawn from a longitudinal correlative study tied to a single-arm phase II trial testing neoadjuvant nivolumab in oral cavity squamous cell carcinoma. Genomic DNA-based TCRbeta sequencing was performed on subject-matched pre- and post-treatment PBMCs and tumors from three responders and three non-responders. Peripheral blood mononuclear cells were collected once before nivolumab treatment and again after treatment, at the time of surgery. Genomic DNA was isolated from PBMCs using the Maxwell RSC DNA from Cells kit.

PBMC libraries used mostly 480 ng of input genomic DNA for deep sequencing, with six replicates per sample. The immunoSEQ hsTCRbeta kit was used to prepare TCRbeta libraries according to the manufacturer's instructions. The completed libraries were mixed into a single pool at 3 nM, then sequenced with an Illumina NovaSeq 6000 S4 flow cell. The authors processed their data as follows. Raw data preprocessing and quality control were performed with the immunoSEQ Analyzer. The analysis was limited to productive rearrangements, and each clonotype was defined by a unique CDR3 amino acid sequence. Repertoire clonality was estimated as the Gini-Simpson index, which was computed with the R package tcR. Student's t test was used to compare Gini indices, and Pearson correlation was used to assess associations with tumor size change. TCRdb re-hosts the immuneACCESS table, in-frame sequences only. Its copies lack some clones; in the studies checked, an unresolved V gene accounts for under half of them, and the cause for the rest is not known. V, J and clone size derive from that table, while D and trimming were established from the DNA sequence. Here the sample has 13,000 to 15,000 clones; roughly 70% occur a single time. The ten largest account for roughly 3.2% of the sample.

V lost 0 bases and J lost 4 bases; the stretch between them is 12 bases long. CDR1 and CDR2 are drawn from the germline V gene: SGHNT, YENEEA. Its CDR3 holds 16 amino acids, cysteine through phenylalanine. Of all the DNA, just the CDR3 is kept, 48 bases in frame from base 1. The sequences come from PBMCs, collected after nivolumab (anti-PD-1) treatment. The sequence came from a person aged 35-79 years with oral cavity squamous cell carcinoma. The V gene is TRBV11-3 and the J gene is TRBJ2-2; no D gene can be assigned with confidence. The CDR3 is CASSLDSRTPTGELFF. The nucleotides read TGTGCCAGCAGCTTAGATTCAAGGACGCCCACCGGGGAGCTGTTTTTT.